This TCR beta chain came from a study of blood T cell repertoires in COVID-19 (dated by TCRdb to about 2020). In the study overall: Collaborator samples came from the United States, Italy and Spain and covered acute and convalescent phases of COVID-19. The material from the prospective study consisted of cDNA or gDNA derived from T cells, B-cell-depleted T cells, or PBMCs. Subjects who had been exposed to COVID-19, were actively infected with it, or had recovered from it provided the deeply sampled blood TCRbeta repertoires that made up the dataset. A freely available public database, intended as a resource for researchers studying the immune response to SARS-CoV-2, is where the repertoires were released. Samples came from the ongoing ImmuneRACE study (first 160 participants) plus 1,254 subjects from 6 global collaborators. The sample metadata nearly always contained a de-identified subject ID, COVID-19 status, age in years and sex. Where available, HLA class I and class II types were obtained from metadata supplied by the sample provider rather than from assay-based typing.

This clone was seen just once. Its antigen is unknown. The input lacks base qualities; no much larger clone sits a single base away. Participants in the prospective study were aged about 18 to 89 years, lived in under 30 United States geographic areas, and enrolled through a virtual design. To assign participants to cohorts, the prospective study relied on clinical history that participants themselves reported in a screening survey and a study questionnaire. Mobile phlebotomists in the prospective study collected whole blood, serum and a nasopharyngeal or oropharyngeal swab from every participant. Participants in the prospective study had the option to provide additional blood draws and questionnaires over an approximately two-month period. Before DNA extraction, prospective study blood samples were shipped either frozen or at room temperature. The immunoSEQ Assay, a bias-controlled multiplex PCR, was used to amplify TCRbeta CDR3 regions from genomic DNA. Concerning the study's data processing: Nucleated cell counts per sample were estimated from amplification of reference gene primers within the assay. To quantify the absolute abundance of each unique TCRbeta CDR3 rearrangement, sequence reads were collapsed and filtered. For each sample, productive Simpson clonality was calculated as the square root of Simpson's diversity index over productive rearrangements. Imported from immuneACCESS, the table was reduced by TCRdb to in-frame sequences with V and J called. These copies leave out some clones; in studies compared against another copy, an unresolved V gene accounts for under half, and the cause of the remainder is not known. The V and J calls and clone size come from that table; D and trimming were worked out from the DNA. The sample table lists about 270,000 clones, 90% of them with a count of one. The ten largest clones represent about 4% of the sample.

Broader findings and caveats from the paper: The quantity of clinical and demographic metadata differed by source and by participant and was supplied without curation.

The CDR3 measures 14 amino acids from cysteine to phenylalanine. Kept here is only the CDR3 DNA, which spans 42 bases and is read in frame from base 1. Based on the germline V gene, the CDR1 and CDR2 sequences are SGHTA and FQGTGA. V is shortened by 5 bases, J by 3 bases, and the region joining them spans 12 bases. The V gene is TRBV7-3 and the J gene is TRBJ2-3; a weak D assignment points to TRBD1 (6 bases agree). Material: PBMCs or T cells enriched from blood (not recorded which). The TCR sequence derives from a woman aged 30 to 39 with acute COVID-19. The CDR3 has the sequence CASSHAGQTDTQYF. The nucleotide sequence reads TGTGCCAGCAGCCATGCCGGACAGACAGATACGCAGTATTTT.